This T cell receptor (beta chain) was obtained from a study of tumor and adjacent non-tumor tissue in lung cancer. Regarding this clonotype: The antigen remains undetermined. Germline and junction disagree at one end, which may indicate a read error.

This CDR3 is 16 amino acids long. Looked up from germline, CDR1 is SGHAT and CDR2 is FQNNGV. Study results and limitations: Compared with tumor, normal lung showed significantly lower TCR diversity.

This sample's RNA came from whole unsorted tissue. The library came from three nested PCR rounds adapted from ARM-PCR protocols. TCRdb recomputed calls from the multiplex PCR reads with MiXCR, one row per CDR3 protein. This table holds some 99,000 distinct CDR3 sequences, roughly 80% found once. This chain uses TRBV11-2 with TRBJ1-1; D remains unclear. The sequenced sample was lung tumor tissue. The sequence came from a woman aged 55-70 years with non-small cell lung cancer. The CDR3 here is CASSLDLGFGEAETFF. The CDR3 nucleotides read TGTGCCAGCAGTTTAGATCTGGGGTTTGGGGAGGCTGAAACTTTCTTT.